The 15 T cell receptor beta chains given below trace back to one sample, sequenced in a study of T cell responses to AZD1222 COVID-19 vaccine. Only in-frame clones appear in the TCRdb table, and some are missing; sequencing was by immunoSEQ multiplex PCR. The data show over 120,000 clones, around 91% seen once. The sequencing here drew on peripheral blood, taken on day 0 of AZD1222 vaccination. The receptors derive from an adult in good health.

The chain couples TRBV6-5 to TRBJ1-4; D perhaps matches TRBD1 (5 bases). Per germline, CDR1 MNHEY and CDR2 SVGAGI. The length of the CDR3 is 15 residues. Deletions cut 6 bases from V and 8 bases from J, with 19 bases between. The CDR3 coding sequence is TGTGCCAGCAGCTCCGGACAAATGAGGTCCGAAAAACTGTTTTTT. The encoded protein is CASSSGQMRSEKLFF.

The rearrangement joins TRBV7-3 to TRBJ1-1; D is unclear. CDR1 is SGHTA and CDR2 is FQGTGA in the germline V gene. V was cut by 3 bases and J by 0 bases, with 5 bases left in between. This CDR3 is 13 amino acids long. The CDR3 loop is CASSFGLNTEAFF. The CDR3 nucleotides read TGTGCCAGCAGCTTCGGGTTGAACACTGAAGCTTTCTTT.

This sequence joins TRBV28 and TRBJ1-5; unclear D gene. Germline CDR1 is MDHEN and CDR2 is SYDVKM. This CDR3 region has 12 residues. Trimming left V 3 bases short and J 8 bases short, with 8 bases between. CDR3 bases: TGTGCCAGCAGTTTCCCAGGAGAGCCCCAGCATTTT. It yields the protein CASSFPGEPQHF.

The chain carries TRBV25-1 and TRBJ1-4; no clear D gene. The germline V gene has CDR1 MGHDK and CDR2 SYGVNS. This CDR3 is built from 15 residues. Trimming pared 2 bases from V and 8 bases from J, leaving 15 bases between. The CDR3 DNA reads as TGTGCCAGCAGTGAAGGGGTCGTAGTGGGAGAAAAACTGTTTTTT. Protein: CASSEGVVVGEKLFF.

The chain employs TRBV29-1 and TRBJ1-1, with D hard to call. Germline V lookup: CDR1 SQVTM, CDR2 ANQGSEA. This CDR3 contains 13 residues. V lost 5 bases and J 0 bases, leaving 10 bases between the germline ends. In nucleotides, the CDR3 is TGCAGCGTTCACGGGGTAATGAACACTGAAGCTTTCTTT. Translation: CSVHGVMNTEAFF.

V is TRBV2 and J is TRBJ1-6, with a weak D call TRBD1 (5 bases). Germline V gives CDR1 SNHLY, CDR2 FYNNEI. Trimming stripped 11 bases from V and 6 bases from J, with 14 bases between. This CDR3 has 13 amino acids. For the CDR3, the DNA is TGTGCCGGAAAGCGGGACGGTAATTCACCCCTCCACTTT. Translated, it gives CAGKRDGNSPLHF.

In this sample, this clone turned up a few times. The V gene is TRBV4-1, the J gene TRBJ1-5, with TRBD1 identical over 7 bases. The CDR3 contains 15 residues. The V gene's germline CDR1 is MGHRA and CDR2 YSYEKL. After removal of 6 bases from V and 3 bases from J, the junction contained 8 bases not matched to a gene. CDR3 nucleotides: TGCGCCAGCAGGGGACTGACAGGGCCCAATCAGCCCCAGCATTTT. Translated, it gives CASRGLTGPNQPQHF.

The gene calls are TRBV19 and TRBJ2-1, with 7 nucleotides matching TRBD2. The J segment lost 0 bases and the V segment lost 8 bases, leaving 7 bases of the junction unmatched. Germline-derived CDR1 and CDR2 are LNHDA and SQIVND (reference sequence). This CDR3 is built from 15 residues. The CDR3 is CASLDLADSYNEQFF. In DNA, the CDR3 is TGTGCCAGTCTTGATCTAGCGGACTCCTACAATGAGCAGTTCTTC. Filled out from reference TRBV19 and TRBJ2-1, the complete variable domain reads DGGITQSPKYLFRKEGQNVTLSCEQNLNHDAMYWYRQDPGQGLRLIYYSQIVNDFQKGDIAEGYSVSREKKESFPLTVTSAQKNPTAFYLCASLDLADSYNEQFFGPGTRLTVL.

The chain carries TRBV30 and TRBJ2-7; maybe TRBD2 (7 bases). Germline V CDR1 and CDR2: GTSNPN, SVGIG (reference sequence). V lost 3 bases and J 5 bases, leaving 23 bases between the germline ends. The CDR3 contains 16 residues. CDR3 sequence: CAWSPGIGGLGDEQYF. CDR3 nucleotides: TGTGCCTGGAGCCCAGGAATCGGGGGGCTCGGGGACGAGCAGTACTTC.

The CDR3: CASSYSGEPNEKLFF. The CDR3 DNA sequence: TGTGCCAGCAGCTATTCAGGGGAACCTAATGAAAAACTGTTTTTT. The chain couples TRBV7-9 to TRBJ1-4, with a weak D call TRBD1 (6 bases). From germline, CDR1 is SEHNR and CDR2 FQNEAQ (reference sequence). The CDR3 consists of 15 residues. V lost 4 bases to trimming and J lost 3 bases, with 12 bases between them.

This chain links TRBV6-5 with TRBJ1-4, with 8 bases matching TRBD1. The CDR3 runs 15 residues. Germline V gives CDR1 MNHEY, CDR2 SVGAGI. V lost 4 bases to trimming and J lost 0 bases; unmatched junction nucleotides: 1. The CDR3: CASSSDRATNEKLFF. CDR3 nucleotides: TGTGCCAGCAGTTCGGACAGGGCAACTAATGAAAAACTGTTTTTT.

The chain has TRBV6-5 and TRBJ1-6; no firm D call. This CDR3 is 16 amino acids long. Trimming removed 3 bases from V and 6 bases from J, with 15 bases in between. Germline V gene lookup returns CDR1 MNHEY and CDR2 SVGAGI. CDR3 sequence: CASSYNSIASNSPLHF. The CDR3, as DNA: TGTGCCAGCAGTTATAACTCCATAGCTTCTAATTCACCCCTCCACTTT.

The chain has TRBV27 and TRBJ2-4; 11 bases are shared with TRBD2. This CDR3 region has 12 residues. Germline-derived CDR1 and CDR2 are MNHEY and SMNVEV (reference sequence). J gave up 14 bases and V 5 bases, and 5 bases lay outside the gene matches. CDR3: CASSNPSGRKYF. The CDR3, as DNA: TGTGCCAGCAGTAACCCTAGCGGGAGGAAGTACTTC.

The chain couples TRBV5-1 to TRBJ2-6, with 7 nucleotides matching TRBD1. Germline V gives CDR1 SGHRS, CDR2 YFSETQ. The CDR3 runs to 19 residues. The ends lost 4 bases at V and 2 bases at J; junction bases unmatched: 15. CDR3 loop: CASSPGLRQGKAGANVLTF. CDR3 bases: TGCGCCAGCAGCCCGGGCCTGAGACAGGGTAAAGCTGGGGCCAACGTCCTGACTTTC.

The chain uses TRBV5-6 and TRBJ2-7; 11 bases agree with TRBD2. Per germline, CDR1 SGHDT and CDR2 YYEEEE. The CDR3 contains 15 residues. With 1 base clipped from V and 5 bases from J, the junction kept 5 bases outside the gene matches. In nucleotides, the CDR3 is TGTGCCAGCAGCTTGCTCCCTAGCGGGGGGAACGAGCAGTACTTC. This translates into CASSLLPSGGNEQYF.